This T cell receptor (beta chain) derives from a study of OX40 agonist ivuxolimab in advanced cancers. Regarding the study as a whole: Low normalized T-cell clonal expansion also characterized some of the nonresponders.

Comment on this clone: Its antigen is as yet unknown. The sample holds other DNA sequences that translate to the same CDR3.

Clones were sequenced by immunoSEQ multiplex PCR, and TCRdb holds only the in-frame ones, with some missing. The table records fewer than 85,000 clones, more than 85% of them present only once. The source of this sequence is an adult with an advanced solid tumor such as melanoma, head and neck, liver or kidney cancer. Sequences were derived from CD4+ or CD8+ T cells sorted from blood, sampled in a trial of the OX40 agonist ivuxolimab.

CDR3 nucleotides: TGTGCCAGCAGCGTGGGGGTAGAGACCCAGTACTTC. It translates to CASSVGVETQYF. The J gene is TRBJ2-5, the V gene TRBV5-6; D possibly matches TRBD1 or TRBD2 (5 bases each). Germline-derived CDR1 and CDR2 are SGHDT and YYEEEE. The V and J ends lost 4 bases and 4 bases respectively, with 8 bases between them. There are 12 residues in the CDR3.